These 20 T cell receptor beta chains were sequenced from one sample in a study of a mutant IDH1 vaccine in newly diagnosed glioma. Assay: immunoSEQ multiplex PCR; the TCRdb copy retains only in-frame clones and omits some. The sample includes about 65,000 clones, about 85% seen only once; the top ten take 4%. The antigens for these receptors are not known. The time point: week 23, last vaccination. The investigators gave 300 ug of mutant IDH1 20-mer peptide in each vaccine dose, together with topical imiquimod. The input for sequencing was PBMCs, taken from a glioma patient whose treatment included an IDH1 peptide vaccine. The receptors shown here come from a man younger than 45 with glioma.

A single count supports this clone. V and J are TRBV4-2 and TRBJ1-5, with D possibly matching TRBD1 (5 bases). Germline V gives CDR1 LGHNA, CDR2 YNFKEQ. The CDR3 runs to 17 residues. Trimming cost V 0 bases and J 3 bases, with 15 bases left between them. CDR3 residues: CASSQEGQGSYNQPQHF. In nucleotides, the CDR3 is TGTGCCAGCAGCCAAGAGGGGCAGGGAAGTTACAATCAGCCCCAGCATTTT.

This chain links TRBV5-1 with TRBJ1-1, with unresolved D. The V gene's germline CDR1 is SGHRS and CDR2 YFSETQ. Deletions cut 4 bases from V and 1 base from J, with 14 bases between. The CDR3 loop spans 15 amino acids. The CDR3 nucleotides are TGCGCCAGCAGCCCCTCCGGCCTGTGGAACACTGAAGCTTTCTTT. It codes for CASSPSGLWNTEAFF.

The rearrangement joins TRBV19 to TRBJ2-1; D gene unclear. V lost 3 bases and J lost 8, with 17 bases in between. This CDR3 comprises 15 residues. The germline CDR1 and CDR2 sequences are LNHDA and SQIVND (reference sequence). CDR3 region: CASSIGLIGSDEQFF. The CDR3 DNA sequence: TGTGCCAGTAGTATTGGTCTGATAGGGTCGGATGAGCAGTTCTTC.

The gene calls are TRBV5-4 and TRBJ1-2; 8 nucleotides agree with TRBD1. This CDR3 contains 14 residues. Trimming cost V 2 bases and J 7 bases; bases outside gene matches: 7. Germline CDR1 SGHNT, CDR2 YYREEE (reference sequence). CDR3 sequence (DNA): TGTGCCAGCAGCTTTATAGGACAGGGCGCTGGCTACACCTTC. Protein sequence: CASSFIGQGAGYTF.

V is TRBV11-2 and J is TRBJ2-4; D possibly corresponds to TRBD1 (6 bases). V was pared by 5 bases and J by 3 bases, with 26 bases between. CDR1 is SGHAT and CDR2 is FQNNGV in the germline V gene. The CDR3 has 19 residues. CDR3 nucleotides: TGTGCCAGCAGCCCCCTCACTCGGACAGTCACTATCGGCAAAAACATTCAGTACTTC. Amino acid sequence: CASSPLTRTVTIGKNIQYF.

The chain carries TRBV6-1 and TRBJ2-5, with D unresolved. The V and J ends lost 7 bases and 5 bases respectively, with 14 bases between them. Per germline, CDR1 MNHNS and CDR2 SASEGT. CDR3 length: 13 residues. CDR3 sequence: CASTNWGEETQYF. CDR3 nucleotide sequence: TGTGCCAGCACGAATTGGGGTGAGGAGACCCAGTACTTC.

This clone was counted a single time. The CDR3 reads CASSLGTITRDTQYF. CDR3 in DNA: TGTGCCAGCAGCTTGGGGACTATCACCAGGGATACGCAGTATTTT. The chain employs TRBV5-4 and TRBJ2-3; D might be TRBD2 (6 bases). V was clipped by 0 bases and J by 6 bases, with 14 bases between them. Looked up from germline, CDR1 is SGHNT and CDR2 is YYREEE (reference sequence). The CDR3 covers 15 residues. Complete variable domain (other parts from reference TRBV5-4 and TRBJ2-3): ETGVTQSPTHLIKTRGQQVTLRCSSQSGHNTVSWYQQALGQGPQFIFQYYREEENGRGNFPPRFSGLQFPNYSSELNVNALELDDSALYLCASSLGTITRDTQYFGPGTRLTVL.

This chain connects TRBV12-5 to TRBJ2-1, with a tentative D call TRBD2 (5 bases). The V end lost 5 bases, the J end lost 2 bases, and 16 bases lay between the germline ends. From germline, CDR1 is LGHNT and CDR2 FRNRAP. The CDR3 is 16 amino acids. The CDR3 coding sequence is TGTGCTAGTGGTCCAGGAGGTCTACTTACCTACAATGAGCAGTTCTTC. Amino acid sequence: CASGPGGLLTYNEQFF.

This clone was counted a single time. This chain joins TRBV29-1 and TRBJ2-7, with 8 bases fitting TRBD1. Trimming removed 4 bases from V and 8 bases from J; junction bases left unmatched: 10. This CDR3 spans 13 amino acids. CDR1 is SQVTM and CDR2 is ANQGSEA in the germline V gene. CDR3 loop: CSVAYRGTYKQYF. CDR3 sequence (DNA): TGCAGCGTTGCTTACAGGGGGACGTACAAGCAGTACTTC.

This clone showed up just a few times. The chain employs TRBV6-6 and TRBJ1-3, with a possible D match to TRBD1 (5 bases). The CDR3 runs to 14 residues. The germline CDR1 and CDR2 sequences are MNHNY and SVGAGI (reference sequence). Trimming pared 5 bases from V and 4 bases from J, leaving 12 bases between. DNA for the CDR3: TGTGCCAGCAGTACCGGGACCGGGGGAAACACCATATATTTT. It specifies CASSTGTGGNTIYF.

The count of this clone is one. The chain carries TRBV20-1 and TRBJ1-2, with no clear D. V lost 4 bases and J lost 4, with 4 bases in between. There are 10 residues in the CDR3. The germline gives CDR1 DFQATT, CDR2 SNEGSKA (reference sequence). CDR3 sequence reads: CSAKSYGYTF. In DNA, the CDR3 is TGCAGTGCTAAGAGCTATGGCTACACCTTC.

V is TRBV9 and J is TRBJ1-2; D is unresolved. The CDR3 sequence is 12 residues long. Germline loops: CDR1 SGDLS, CDR2 YYNGEE. Deletions cut 0 bases from V and 8 bases from J, with 8 bases between. The CDR3 spells CASSVGSRGYTF. The CDR3 DNA is TGTGCCAGCAGCGTAGGGTCGCGGGGCTACACCTTC. Full variable domain (rest looked up from reference TRBV9 and TRBJ1-2): DSGVTQTPKHLITATGQRVTLRCSPRSGDLSVYWYQQSLDQGLQFLIQYYNGEERAKGNILERFSAQQFPDLHSELNLSSLELGDSALYFCASSVGSRGYTFGSGTRLTVV.

The rearrangement links TRBV5-8 to TRBJ1-1; 10 bases match TRBD1. The V gene end was trimmed by 4 bases and the J gene end by 1 base; junction bases not matched to a gene: 1. In germline, CDR1 is SGHTS, CDR2 YDEGEE. The length of the CDR3 is 14 residues. CDR3 sequence reads: CASSRDRGNTEAFF. In DNA, the CDR3 is TGTGCCAGCAGCCGGGACAGGGGGAACACTGAAGCTTTCTTT.

This clone was seen only once. This chain uses TRBV19 with TRBJ1-2, with TRBD1 identical over 7 bases. Germline lookup yields CDR1 LNHDA and CDR2 SQIVND (reference sequence). Trimming cost V 4 bases and J 4 bases; bases outside gene matches: 6. The CDR3 extends over 14 amino acids. CDR3 sequence (DNA): TGTGCCAGTAGTAGTTCGGGACAGCTCTATGGCTACACCTTC. Translated: CASSSSGQLYGYTF. Full variable domain (remainder filled in from reference TRBV19 and TRBJ1-2): DGGITQSPKYLFRKEGQNVTLSCEQNLNHDAMYWYRQDPGQGLRLIYYSQIVNDFQKGDIAEGYSVSREKKESFPLTVTSAQKNPTAFYLCASSSSGQLYGYTFGSGTRLTVV.

The gene calls are TRBV2 and TRBJ2-3, with D perhaps matching TRBD1 or TRBD2 (6 bases each). Trimming removed 1 base at V and 2 bases at J, with 13 bases between. Germline V gives CDR1 SNHLY, CDR2 FYNNEI. This CDR3 has 16 residues. CDR3 protein: CASSEVEGGNTDTQYF. CDR3 sequence (DNA): TGTGCCAGCAGTGAAGTGGAGGGGGGAAACACAGATACGCAGTATTTT.

V gene TRBV6-5 combines with J gene TRBJ1-5; perhaps TRBD1 as D (5 bases). V lost 0 bases and J lost 14, with 20 bases in between. Per the germline V gene, CDR1 is MNHEY and CDR2 is SVGAGI. CDR3 size: 15 residues. The CDR3 sequence is CASSYSGEPGGKKHF. CDR3 in DNA: TGTGCCAGCAGTTACTCGGGGGAGCCGGGTGGCAAAAAGCATTTT.

The chain combines TRBV10-3 with TRBJ1-5; 8 bases agree with TRBD1. Germline lookup yields CDR1 ENHRY and CDR2 SYGVKD. This CDR3 comprises 14 residues. The trim removed 3 bases at V and 7 bases at J, leaving 5 bases unmatched. The CDR3: CAISDSDRGQPQHF. CDR3 nucleotides: TGTGCCATCAGTGACTCTGACAGGGGACAGCCCCAGCATTTT.

The rearrangement joins TRBV20-1 to TRBJ2-1, with 7 bases identical to TRBD1. Germline lookup yields CDR1 DFQATT and CDR2 SNEGSKA (reference sequence). The CDR3 runs to 11 residues. J was trimmed by 6 bases and V by 4 bases; bases with no gene match: 0. CDR3 nucleotide sequence: TGCAGTGCTACAGGGGGCAATGAGCAGTTCTTC. Protein product: CSATGGNEQFF.

This chain uses TRBV7-9 with TRBJ2-5; D possibly matches TRBD1 or TRBD2 (5 bases each). The germline gives CDR1 SEHNR, CDR2 FQNEAQ (reference sequence). The V gene lost 2 bases and the J gene lost 9 bases, with 22 bases spanning the gap. This CDR3 is built from 16 residues. The CDR3 is CASSLPAGSSERAQYF. The CDR3 DNA is TGTGCCAGCAGCTTACCGGCAGGGAGCTCAGAAAGAGCCCAGTACTTC.

This clone was counted only a few times. This chain joins TRBV6-6 and TRBJ1-1, with no clear D. The CDR3 is made up of 15 amino acids. Germline V gives CDR1 MNHNY, CDR2 SVGAGI (reference sequence). The V end was cut by 2 bases, the J end by 7 bases, with 17 bases between. The CDR3 coding sequence is TGTGCCAGCAGTTACCGGGTAACAGCGTCGAATGAAGCTTTCTTT. As protein: CASSYRVTASNEAFF.